Presented here are 14 T cell receptor beta chains from one specimen sequenced in a study of blood T cell repertoires in COVID-19. Produced via immunoSEQ multiplex PCR; TCRdb's table is partial and in-frame only. The sample records approximately 190,000 clones, 75% to 85% being singletons. The sequenced material came from peripheral blood. The receptor set was obtained from a man aged 60-69 years with acute or convalescent COVID-19.

The chain combines TRBV5-4 with TRBJ1-1; no definite D call. The germline V gene encodes CDR1 SGHNT and CDR2 YYREEE (reference sequence). V gave up 0 bases and J gave up 7 bases, with 13 bases separating them. CDR3 length: 14 amino acids. This CDR3 is CASSLGGPSGEAFF. DNA of the CDR3: TGTGCCAGCAGCTTGGGTGGTCCTAGTGGTGAAGCTTTCTTT.

This rearrangement joins TRBV10-3 to TRBJ2-3; D is possibly TRBD1 (6 bases). CDR3 length equals 15 residues. The V end was cut by 6 bases, the J end by 3 bases, with 16 bases between. Germline V gene lookup returns CDR1 ENHRY and CDR2 SYGVKD. CDR3 sequence reads: CAIRNREGGTDTQYF. The CDR3 bases are TGTGCCATCAGAAACAGGGAAGGAGGAACAGATACGCAGTATTTT.

The chain has TRBV7-9 and TRBJ1-1, with TRBD1 as a possible D gene (6 bases). CDR3 length: 14 residues. V shed 7 bases and J shed 7 bases, with 19 bases lying between them. Germline-derived CDR1 and CDR2 are SEHNR and FQNEAQ (reference sequence). The CDR3 sequence: CASTITGSESEAFF. DNA of the CDR3: TGTGCCAGCACCATTACAGGGTCGGAGAGTGAAGCTTTCTTT.

The CDR3 coding sequence is TGTGCCAGTAGTACAGGGTATGGCACAGATACGCAGTATTTT. It yields the protein CASSTGYGTDTQYF. The V call is TRBV19, the J call TRBJ2-3; tentative D call: TRBD1 (5 bases). Looked up from germline, CDR1 is LNHDA and CDR2 is SQIVND (reference sequence). The CDR3 length is 14 residues. Trimming took off 4 bases at V and 1 base at J, with 9 bases between the two ends.

The J gene is TRBJ2-1, the V gene TRBV4-2; 15 bases are shared with TRBD2. Germline trimming cut 5 bases from V and 0 bases from J; bases unmatched to any gene: 5. This CDR3 contains 18 residues. In germline, CDR1 is LGHNA, CDR2 YNFKEQ. This chain's CDR3 is CASSYGLAGGSSYNEQFF. CDR3 sequence (DNA): TGTGCCAGCAGCTACGGACTAGCGGGAGGGAGCTCCTACAATGAGCAGTTCTTC.

This clone was counted at least ten times. V and J are TRBV30 and TRBJ2-4; 7 bases are a match to TRBD1. The CDR3 is 18 residues long. Germline values: CDR1 GTSNPN, CDR2 SVGIG (reference sequence). V dropped 3 bases and J dropped 3; count of bases not matched to a gene: 17. DNA of the CDR3: TGTGCCTGGAGACAGGGGCTCCCCCGGGACGAAAGCAAAAACATTCAGTACTTC. Translation: CAWRQGLPRDESKNIQYF.

The rearrangement links TRBV5-4 to TRBJ1-6; 7 bases match TRBD1. V shed 4 bases and J 6 bases; nucleotides not matched to a gene: 10. The CDR3 spans 16 residues. In germline, CDR1 is SGHNT, CDR2 YYREEE (reference sequence). Written as DNA, the CDR3 is TGTGCCAGCAGCCTCCCAAGACAGGGACGTAATTCACCCCTCCACTTT. Its protein product is CASSLPRQGRNSPLHF.

This clone was seen a handful of times. This chain links TRBV12-2 with TRBJ1-2; the D call of TRBD1 is as the table states it, not checked on the DNA. TRBV12-2 is an annotated pseudogene. The CDR3 runs to 16 residues. The CDR3: CASRSSADRQGKARTF. The DNA for the CDR3 is TGTGCAAGTCGCTCGTCAGCTGACAGGCAAGGGAAAGCTCGCACCTTC.

The rearrangement uses TRBV2 and TRBJ2-3; 9 nucleotides align to TRBD1. The CDR3 spans 16 residues. CDR1 and CDR2 (germline): SNHLY, FYNNEI. V was clipped by 8 bases and J by 2 bases; unmatched bases: 11. CDR3 DNA: TGTGCCAGCCTACCAGGGGGACAGGGTTTCACAGATACGCAGTATTTT. As protein: CASLPGGQGFTDTQYF.

The J gene is TRBJ2-3, the V gene TRBV5-1; 7 bases match TRBD2. Per germline, CDR1 SGHRS and CDR2 YFSETQ. CDR3 length equals 16 residues. V trimming: 0 bases; J trimming: 5 bases; junction bases outside the gene matches: 9. The CDR3 region is CASSLAGREMIDTQYF. The CDR3 nucleotides read TGCGCCAGCAGCTTGGCCGGGCGGGAGATGATAGATACGCAGTATTTT.

The chain recombines TRBV5-1 with TRBJ1-4; no firm D call. The germline V gene has CDR1 SGHRS and CDR2 YFSETQ. This CDR3 comprises 14 residues. V lost 0 bases to trimming and J lost 4 bases, with 7 bases between them. The CDR3 coding sequence is TGCGCCAGCAGCTTGGGGAGCGGTAATGAAAAACTGTTTTTT. Protein product: CASSLGSGNEKLFF. Based on the CDR3 plus reference TRBV5-1 and TRBJ1-4, the full variable domain is KAGVTQTPRYLIKTRGQQVTLSCSPISGHRSVSWYQQTPGQGLQFLFEYFSETQRNKGNFPGRFSGRQFSNSRSEMNVSTLELGDSALYLCASSLGSGNEKLFFGSGTQLSVL.

The chain employs TRBV7-6 and TRBJ1-6; 8 bases fit TRBD1. CDR3 length: 16 residues. The V gene's germline CDR1 is SGHVS and CDR2 FNYEAQ. J gave up 9 bases and V 4 bases, and 11 bases lay outside the gene matches. CDR3 loop: CASSSLSGQGVSPLHF. The CDR3 DNA reads TGTGCCAGCAGCTCCCTCTCCGGACAGGGAGTTTCACCCCTCCACTTT.

The CDR3 sequence is CASSQAGRSRDYEQYF. The DNA of the CDR3 is TGCGCCAGCAGCCAAGCTGGGAGGTCAAGGGACTACGAGCAGTACTTC. The chain has TRBV4-1 and TRBJ2-7, with D maybe TRBD2 (6 bases). Germline loops: CDR1 MGHRA, CDR2 YSYEKL. The CDR3 contains 16 residues. V gave up 1 base and J gave up 3 bases, with 16 bases separating them.

The chain recombines TRBV10-3 with TRBJ2-7; 7 bases fit TRBD1. V shed 2 bases, J shed 0 bases, and the junction held 7 bases outside the gene matches. Germline V CDR1 and CDR2: ENHRY, SYGVKD. This CDR3 spans 16 amino acids. The CDR3, as DNA: TGTGCCATCAGTGAGAGGGGGACAGCGAACTCCTACGAGCAGTACTTC. The encoded protein is CAISERGTANSYEQYF.